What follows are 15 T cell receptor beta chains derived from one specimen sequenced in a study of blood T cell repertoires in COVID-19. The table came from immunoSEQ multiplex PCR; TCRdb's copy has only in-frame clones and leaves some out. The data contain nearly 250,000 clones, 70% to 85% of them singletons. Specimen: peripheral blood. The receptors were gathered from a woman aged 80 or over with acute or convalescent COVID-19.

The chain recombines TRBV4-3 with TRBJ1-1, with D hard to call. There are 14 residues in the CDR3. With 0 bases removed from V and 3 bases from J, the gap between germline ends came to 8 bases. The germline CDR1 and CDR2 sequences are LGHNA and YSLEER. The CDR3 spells CASSQEVGDTEAFF. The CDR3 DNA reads TGCGCCAGCAGCCAAGAGGTTGGAGACACTGAAGCTTTCTTT.

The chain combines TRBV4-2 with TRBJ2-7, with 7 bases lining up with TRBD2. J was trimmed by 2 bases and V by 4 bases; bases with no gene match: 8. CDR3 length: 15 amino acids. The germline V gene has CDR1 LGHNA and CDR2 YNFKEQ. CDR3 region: CASSLSLGGAYEQYF. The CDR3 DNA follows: TGTGCCAGCAGCCTCTCGTTGGGGGGGGCCTACGAGCAGTACTTC.

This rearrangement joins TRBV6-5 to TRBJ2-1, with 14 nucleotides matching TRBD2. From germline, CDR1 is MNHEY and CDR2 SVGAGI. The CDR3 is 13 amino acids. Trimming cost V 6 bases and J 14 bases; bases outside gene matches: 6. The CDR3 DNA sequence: TGTGCCAGCAGGAGACTAGCGGGGGGGCTTGAGTTCTTC. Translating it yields CASRRLAGGLEFF.

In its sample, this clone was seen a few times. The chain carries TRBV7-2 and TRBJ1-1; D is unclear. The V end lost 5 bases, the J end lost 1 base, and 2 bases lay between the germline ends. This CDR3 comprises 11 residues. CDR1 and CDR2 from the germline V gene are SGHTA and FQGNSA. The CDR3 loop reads CASSQNTEAFF. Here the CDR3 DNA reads TGTGCCAGCAGCCAGAACACTGAAGCTTTCTTT. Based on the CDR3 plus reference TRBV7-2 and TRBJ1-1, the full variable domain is GAGVSQSPSNKVTEKGKDVELRCDPISGHTALYWYRQSLGQGLEFLIYFQGNSAPDKSGLPSDRFSAERTGGSVSTLTIQRTQQEDSAVYLCASSQNTEAFFGQGTRLTVV.

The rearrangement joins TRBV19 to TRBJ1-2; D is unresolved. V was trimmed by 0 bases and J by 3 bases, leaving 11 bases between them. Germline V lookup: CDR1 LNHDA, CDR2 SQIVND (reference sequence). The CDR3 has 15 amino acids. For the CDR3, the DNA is TGTGCCAGTAGTATAGATCCAGGAATCTACTATGGCTACACCTTC. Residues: CASSIDPGIYYGYTF.

The CDR3 reads CASSYRPSGGDNEQFF. The CDR3, as DNA: TGTGCCAGCAGTTACAGGCCTAGCGGGGGGGACAATGAGCAGTTCTTC. This sequence joins TRBV6-6 and TRBJ2-1, with 12 bases lining up with TRBD2. Germline lookup yields CDR1 MNHNY and CDR2 SVGAGI (reference sequence). The CDR3 sequence is 16 residues long. Germline trimming cut 2 bases from V and 5 bases from J; bases unmatched to any gene: 4.

Here the CDR3 reads CASSGASDRGRETQYF. DNA for the CDR3: TGTGCCAGCAGTGGTGCTTCGGACAGGGGCAGGGAGACCCAGTACTTC. The chain uses TRBV2 and TRBJ2-5, with TRBD1 matching 9 bases. This CDR3 contains 16 residues. Germline V gene lookup returns CDR1 SNHLY and CDR2 FYNNEI. The V segment lost 4 bases and the J segment 5 bases; nucleotides outside the gene matches: 11. Full variable domain (rest looked up from reference TRBV2 and TRBJ2-5): EPEVTQTPSHQVTQMGQEVILRCVPISNHLYFYWYRQILGQKVEFLVSFYNNEISEKSEIFDDQFSVERPDGSNFTLKIRSTKLEDSAMYFCASSGASDRGRETQYFGPGTRLLVL.

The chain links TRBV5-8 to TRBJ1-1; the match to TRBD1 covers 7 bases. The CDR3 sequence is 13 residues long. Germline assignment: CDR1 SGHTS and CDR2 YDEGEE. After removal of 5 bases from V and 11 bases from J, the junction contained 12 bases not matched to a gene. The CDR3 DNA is TGTGCCAGCAGGCTAAAAAAGGGGGCGGGGGCTTTCTTT. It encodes CASRLKKGAGAFF. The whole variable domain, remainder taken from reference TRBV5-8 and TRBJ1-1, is EAGVTQSPTHLIKTRGQQATLRCSPISGHTSVYWYQQALGLGLQFLLWYDEGEERNRGNFPPRFSGRQFPNYSSELNVNALELEDSALYLCASRLKKGAGAFFGQGTRLTVV.

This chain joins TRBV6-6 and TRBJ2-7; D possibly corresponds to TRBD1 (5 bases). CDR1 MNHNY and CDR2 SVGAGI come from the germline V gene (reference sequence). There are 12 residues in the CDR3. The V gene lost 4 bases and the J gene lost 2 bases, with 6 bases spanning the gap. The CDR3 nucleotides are TGTGCCAGCAGTTGGGGCACCTACGAGCAGTACTTC. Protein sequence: CASSWGTYEQYF.

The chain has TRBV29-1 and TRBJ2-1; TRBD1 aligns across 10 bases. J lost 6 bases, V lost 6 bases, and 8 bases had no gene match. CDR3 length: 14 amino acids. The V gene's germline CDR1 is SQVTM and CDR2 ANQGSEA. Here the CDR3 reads CSVTTGGTFNEQFF. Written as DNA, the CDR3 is TGCAGCGTGACGACAGGGGGCACTTTCAATGAGCAGTTCTTC.

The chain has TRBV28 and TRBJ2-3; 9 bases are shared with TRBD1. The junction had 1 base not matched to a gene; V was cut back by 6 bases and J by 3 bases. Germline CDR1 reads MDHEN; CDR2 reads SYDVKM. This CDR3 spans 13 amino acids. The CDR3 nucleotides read TGTGCCAGCAGGGGACAGGGAACAGATACGCAGTATTTT. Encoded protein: CASRGQGTDTQYF.

The CDR3 here is CASSLESGTAYSNYGYTF. As DNA, the CDR3 is TGTGCCAGCAGTCTTGAATCCGGGACAGCCTATTCTAACTATGGCTACACCTTC. This chain links TRBV6-2 or TRBV6-3 with TRBJ1-2; 7 bases map to TRBD1. This CDR3 spans 18 amino acids. V shed 5 bases, J shed 0 bases, and the junction held 15 bases outside the gene matches. The V gene's germline CDR1 is MNHEY and CDR2 SVGEGT.

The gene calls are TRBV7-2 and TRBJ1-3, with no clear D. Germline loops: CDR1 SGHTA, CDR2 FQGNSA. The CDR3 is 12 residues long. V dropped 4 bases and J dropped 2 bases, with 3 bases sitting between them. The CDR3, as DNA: TGTGCCAGCAGCTCTCCTGGAAACACCATATATTTT. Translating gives CASSSPGNTIYF.

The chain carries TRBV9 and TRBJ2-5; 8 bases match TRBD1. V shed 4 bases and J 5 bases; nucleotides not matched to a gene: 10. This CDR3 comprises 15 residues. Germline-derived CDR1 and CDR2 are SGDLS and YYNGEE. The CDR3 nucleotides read TGTGCCAGCAGCACCCGCGACAGGGGACAGGAGACCCAGTACTTC. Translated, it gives CASSTRDRGQETQYF.

The CDR3: CASSQRPQIVTDTQYF. The CDR3 DNA reads as TGTGCCAGCAGCCAGCGTCCCCAAATAGTAACAGATACGCAGTATTTT. The V and J genes are TRBV7-2 and TRBJ2-3; D unresolved. Germline V gene sequence: CDR1 SGHTA, CDR2 FQGNSA. Trimming pared 5 bases from V and 3 bases from J, leaving 18 bases between. This CDR3 comprises 16 residues. Complete variable domain (other parts from reference TRBV7-2 and TRBJ2-3): GAGVSQSPSNKVTEKGKDVELRCDPISGHTALYWYRQSLGQGLEFLIYFQGNSAPDKSGLPSDRFSAERTGGSVSTLTIQRTQQEDSAVYLCASSQRPQIVTDTQYFGPGTRLTVL.